The clone carrying this T cell receptor beta chain was counted at least ten times. A follow-up of 18 months without ophthalmopathy meant that hyperthyroidism was stable. This entry is derived from a study of Graves' ophthalmopathy and Graves' hyperthyroidism. CDR3 size: 14 residues. Germline CDR1 SQVTM, CDR2 ANQGSEA. V dropped 6 bases and J dropped 2; count of bases not matched to a gene: 7. RNA transcripts provided the template for amplifying TCR beta CDR3 regions. Investigators did first-round RT-PCR with HTBI primers, then second-round multiplex PCR. Via MiXCR, TCRdb re-called the multiplex PCR reads, giving one row per CDR3 protein. This table holds hundreds of thousands of distinct CDR3 sequences, roughly 20% found once.

The chain combines TRBV29-1 with TRBJ1-1, with 9 positions matching TRBD1. Sequenced input: peripheral blood. This TCR was recovered from a woman aged 18-29 years with stable Graves' hyperthyroidism. Some clones in this sample may be carry-over from other donors' samples. CDR3 in amino acids: CSVHDRGLNTEAFF. The CDR3, as DNA: TGCAGCGTCCACGACAGGGGGTTAAACACTGAAGCTTTCTTT.